This TCR beta chain was sequenced in a study of radiation and T cells in renal cell carcinoma. Trimming cost V 0 bases and J 1 base, with 8 bases left between them. The CDR3 sequence is 14 residues long. The protocol was immunoSEQ multiplex PCR, while the TCRdb copy is restricted to in-frame clones and leaves out a portion. The sample includes fewer than 200,000 clones, roughly nine tenths of them seen just once. Regarding time point: blood 4 weeks post-SBRT, at nephrectomy. Treatment described: 15 Gy SBRT to primary tumor, nephrectomy 4 weeks later. The patient's renal cell carcinoma had clear cell pathology.

The V gene is TRBV5-3, the J gene TRBJ2-7; D is perhaps TRBD1 (6 bases). TRBV5-3 is an open reading frame whose function is uncertain. The sample was blood, taken from a patient whose treatment included radiotherapy and nephrectomy. The TCR comes from a woman in her fifties or sixties with renal cell carcinoma. CDR3 coding DNA: TGTGCCAGAAGCTTGGACAGGGCTTCCTACGAGCAGTACTTC. Translated: CARSLDRASYEQYF.